The entry that follows covers one T cell receptor (beta chain) sequence. This specimen comes from a study of cytomegalovirus exposure and HLA in healthy donors. A multiplex PCR was run with 60 Vbeta primers and 13 Jbeta primers. Assay: immunoSEQ multiplex PCR; the TCRdb copy retains only in-frame clones and omits some. The sample yields 130,000 to 150,000 clones, around 80% seen once. What was sequenced was PBMCs. The clonotype was recovered from a female donor in good health and CMV-seronegative.

DNA of the CDR3: TGTGCCAGCAGTTTAAAAGCGGGACTTACGAACACCGGGGAGCTGTTTTTT. Protein sequence: CASSLKAGLTNTGELFF. This chain joins TRBV27 and TRBJ2-2; 7 nucleotides align to TRBD2. The CDR3 consists of 17 residues. V gave up 2 bases and J gave up 0 bases; unmatched junction bases: 6. The V gene's germline CDR1 is MNHEY and CDR2 SMNVEV (reference sequence).